The source of this T cell receptor (beta chain) is a study of control samples from healthy donors and cancer patients. Assay used: immunoSEQ multiplex PCR; TCRdb lists only in-frame clones, some missing. The sample comprises some 51,000 clones, approximately 94% of which are singletons, and less than 1.1% rests with the top ten. Germline V gene data show CDR1 as SGHRS and CDR2 as YFSETQ. V dropped 0 bases and J dropped 8 bases, with 8 bases sitting between them. The CDR3 is made up of 12 amino acids. The specimen sequenced was blood. J is TRBJ1-2 and V is TRBV5-1; D is unclear. This TCR was sampled from a young woman in good health. CDR3 nucleotides: TGCGCCAGCAGCTTGGACGGGCGAGGCTACACCTTC. Translated: CASSLDGRGYTF.